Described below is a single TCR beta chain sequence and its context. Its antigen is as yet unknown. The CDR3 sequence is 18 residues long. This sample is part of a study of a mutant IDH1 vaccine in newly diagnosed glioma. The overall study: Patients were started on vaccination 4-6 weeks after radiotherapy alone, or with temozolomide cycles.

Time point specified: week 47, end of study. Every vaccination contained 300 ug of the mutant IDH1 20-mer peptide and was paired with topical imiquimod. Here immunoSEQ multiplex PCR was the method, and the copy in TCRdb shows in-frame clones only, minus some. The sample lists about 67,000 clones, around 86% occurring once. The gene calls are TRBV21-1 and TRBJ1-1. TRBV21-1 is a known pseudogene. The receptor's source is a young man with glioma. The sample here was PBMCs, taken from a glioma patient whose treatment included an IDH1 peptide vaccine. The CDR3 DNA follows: TGTGCCAGCATCGAATTTTCCTCGGGGGCCGTAAGGAACACTGAAGCTTTCTTT. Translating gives CASIEFSSGAVRNTEAFF.